The TCR beta chain described here comes from a study of T cell changes during pregnancy in multiple sclerosis. Using immunoSEQ multiplex PCR, the repertoire was profiled, and TCRdb retains in-frame clones only, with some absent. The data show around 88,000 clones, with about 89% seen just once and 2.5% to 3% held by the top ten. V was cut by 8 bases and J by 1 base, with 14 bases left in between. Germline V gives CDR1 ENHRY, CDR2 SYGVKD. The CDR3 is 14 residues long. The chain links TRBV10-3 to TRBJ1-1; D remains unclear. The clonotype originates from a female donor with multiple sclerosis, enrolled in a pregnancy study. Sample: peripheral blood, taken in the first trimester of pregnancy. Written as DNA, the CDR3 is TGTGCCATCGGTTCGGGAGGCGAGAACACTGAAGCTTTCTTT. It yields the protein CAIGSGGENTEAFF.